This T cell receptor (beta chain) is from a study of graft-versus-host responses after intestinal transplantation (dated by TCRdb to the early 2020s). Looking at the study overall: Recipients received multivisceral, liver-intestinal, or isolated intestinal transplants. Every recipient was given anti-thymocyte globulin induction, followed by roughly 3 years of maintenance tacrolimus and steroids. After intestinal transplantation, graft-versus-host and host-versus-graft alloreactive T cell clones were followed in the graft, circulation and bone marrow using bulk TCR-beta CDR3 sequencing. Alloreactive clones were identified by sequencing pre-transplant mixed lymphocyte reaction products and comparing these products with unstimulated pre-transplant donor and recipient T cells. Of the 20 to 25 intestinal transplant recipients enrolled in the cohort, one of whom was a retransplant, a few patients without pretransplant specimens were excluded. A peak of at least 4% donor T cells among recipient peripheral blood mononuclear cells was the definition used for donor T cell macrochimerism. Rather than being sequenced by the commercial service, samples from a few later patients were sequenced in-house on an Illumina MiSeq and processed with MiXCR.

The germline V gene yields MNHNS for CDR1 and SASEGT for CDR2. Relative to germline, V is 10 bases shorter and J is 5 bases shorter, with 17 bases between their ends. The CDR3 sequence holds 13 residues, the cysteine and phenylalanine included. Only the CDR3 DNA is retained, 39 bases long and in frame from the first base. This sample's time point label indicates: cells obtained before transplantation from donor or recipient. CD3+CD4+ and CD3+CD8+ populations were FACS-sorted from unstimulated pre-transplant donor and recipient cells taken from spleen or lymph nodes. What the study reported, not specific to this receptor: Conclusions were limited by the relatively low number and heterogeneity of intestinal transplant patients. High GvH to HvG T cell clonal ratios were observed in the allografts of patients with donor T cell macrochimerism. Early after transplant, peak levels of circulating GvH clones were associated with declines in HvG clones. GvH clones were found in recipient bone marrow, and some of the GvH clones appeared earlier in ileal mucosa or blood, which is consistent with an intestinal mucosal origin.

In the case of this clone: The target of this receptor is not known. Within one base of it there is no much larger clone, and no base qualities were kept.

Receptors were amplified or captured by the immunoSEQ multiplex PCR assay. For most patients, genomic DNA was isolated using the Qiagen DNeasy Blood and Tissue Kit and was shipped frozen to Adaptive Biotechnologies for TCR sequencing. Adaptive Biotechnologies carried out high-throughput TCR-beta CDR3 sequencing of genomic DNA for most patients. Regarding the original processing steps: Adaptive's ImmunoSEQ software supplied the TCR sequencing data for 18 patients, while MiXCR and VDJtools were used to process a few other patients. To correct CD4 versus CD8 sorting errors, sequences present in both subsets at a frequency ratio below 5:1 were removed. CDR3 nucleotide sequences shared by donor and recipient were removed because the origin of these sequences could not be assigned. Alloreactive clones required at least 2-fold expansion over unstimulated cells and minimum CFSE-low frequency of 0.002% (template counts) or 0.001% (read counts). Mappable clones were those detected in sequenced pre-transplant spleen, lymph node, or MLR CFSE-low populations of the donor or recipient. Cumulative frequency of alloreactive clones was calculated as a percentage of all sequences weighted by copy number. Not all clones reach the TCRdb copy of this immuneACCESS table, which keeps in-frame sequences only. Checked studies attribute under half of the gap to unresolved V genes and leave the rest unexplained. D and trimming come from the DNA, and the V and J calls and clone size come from that table. The sample records tens of thousands of clones, over 75% of which are singletons. Over 7% of the sample comes from the top ten.

This material consisted of unstimulated CD8+ T cells sorted from spleen or lymph node cells, taken before transplant. This TCR derives from a human donor who was the organ donor for an intestinal transplant. The rearranged segments are TRBV6-1 and TRBJ2-5, with TRBD2 tentatively as D gene (6 bases match). In nucleotide form, the sequence is TGTGCCACCGGCAGGGAGGTGTGGGAGACCCAGTACTTC. It is translated as CATGREVWETQYF.